These 26 T cell receptor beta chains originate from one sample sequenced in a study of T-cell reconstitution after alpha-beta-depleted transplantation in children. Unique molecular identifiers were used in preparing the TCRbeta library. TCRdb recomputed calls from the PCR reads with MiXCR, one row per CDR3 protein. The sample shows 210,000 or so distinct CDR3 sequences, roughly a tenth of them seen only once. The specimen comprised PBMCs, sampled before TCRalphabeta/CD19-depleted stem cell transplant. These TCRs come from a child less than two years old with acute myeloid leukemia, due to receive a stem cell transplant.

This clonotype was recorded many times. The genes are TRBV7-9 and TRBJ2-3, with a weak D call TRBD1 (6 bases). CDR3 length equals 16 residues. Germline CDR1 reads SEHNR; CDR2 reads FQNEAQ (reference sequence). Trimming shortened V by 2 bases and J by 1 base, and 13 bases separated the two germline ends. CDR3 DNA sequence: TGTGCCAGCAGCTTAATCGGGTACAGGGGCACAGATACGCAGTATTTT. It yields the protein CASSLIGYRGTDTQYF.

This clonotype has ten or more counts. The chain has TRBV7-2 and TRBJ1-3, with 10 positions matching TRBD1. Trimming cost V 3 bases and J 3 bases; bases outside gene matches: 2. Germline V gene sequence: CDR1 SGHTA, CDR2 FQGNSA. This CDR3 region has 15 residues. As DNA, the CDR3 is TGTGCCAGCAGCTTCGGGACAGGGGTTGGAAACACCATATATTTT. It translates to CASSFGTGVGNTIYF.

This clonotype was picked up a small number of times. The rearrangement links TRBV5-1 to TRBJ2-7; D possibly matches TRBD1 or TRBD2 (5 bases each). Germline V gene data show CDR1 as SGHRS and CDR2 as YFSETQ. This CDR3 is built from 17 residues. The V end was cut by 0 bases, the J end by 4 bases, with 20 bases between. The CDR3 reads CASSLGPGQVGFYEQYF. For the CDR3, the DNA is TGCGCCAGCAGCTTGGGGCCGGGGCAGGTCGGATTTTACGAGCAGTACTTC.

This clonotype showed up many times. J is TRBJ2-2 and V is TRBV29-1; no clear D. CDR1 and CDR2 (germline): SQVTM, ANQGSEA. Deletions cut 6 bases from V and 4 bases from J, with 9 bases between. CDR3 length: 12 amino acids. The CDR3 DNA sequence: TGCAGCGTCCACACCATCACCGGGGAGCTGTTTTTT. Residues: CSVHTITGELFF.

This clonotype was observed at least ten times. V gene TRBV15 combines with J gene TRBJ2-5; 7 bases are a match to TRBD1. Germline V CDR1 and CDR2: LNHNV, YYDKDF (reference sequence). V lost 8 bases to trimming and J lost 5 bases; unmatched junction nucleotides: 8. CDR3 size: 13 residues. CDR3 DNA: TGTGCCACCGCCGACAGGGTTCTCGAGACCCAGTACTTC. The encoded protein is CATADRVLETQYF.

This clonotype was counted at least ten times. This chain links TRBV7-9 with TRBJ2-5; D gene uncertain. The CDR3 loop spans 12 amino acids. CDR1 and CDR2 from the germline V gene are SEHNR and FQNEAQ (reference sequence). With 2 bases removed from V and 5 bases from J, the gap between germline ends came to 6 bases. The CDR3 loop is CASSLRVETQYF. In DNA form, the CDR3 reads TGTGCCAGCAGCTTAAGGGTTGAGACCCAGTACTTC.

There are many counts of this clonotype. The genes are TRBV20-1 and TRBJ1-1; maybe TRBD1 (5 bases). Trimming removed 5 bases at V and 0 bases at J, with 10 bases between. The CDR3 is 13 amino acids. Germline V lookup: CDR1 DFQATT, CDR2 SNEGSKA (reference sequence). The CDR3 spells CSAPGGVNTEAFF. The CDR3 DNA is TGCAGTGCTCCCGGGGGGGTGAACACTGAAGCTTTCTTT.

There are many counts of this clonotype. The chain employs TRBV15 and TRBJ1-3; D gene unclear. This CDR3 contains 17 residues. The V and J ends lost 1 base and 4 bases respectively, with 17 bases between them. The V gene's germline CDR1 is LNHNV and CDR2 YYDKDF (reference sequence). CDR3 sequence (DNA): TGTGCCACCAGCAGAGGAAAGGCACAGCTCGGGGGAAACACCATATATTTT. Its protein is CATSRGKAQLGGNTIYF.

In this sample, this clonotype turned up many times. The chain joins TRBV7-2 to TRBJ2-4; the match to TRBD2 covers 12 bases. V lost 3 bases and J lost 0; bases outside the gene matches: 9. The CDR3 has 19 amino acids. Per the germline V gene, CDR1 is SGHTA and CDR2 is FQGNSA. DNA for the CDR3: TGTGCCAGCAGCTTCGGGACTAGCGGGCTACCATCAGCCAAAAACATTCAGTACTTC. Its translation is CASSFGTSGLPSAKNIQYF. Filled out from reference TRBV7-2 and TRBJ2-4, the complete variable domain reads GAGVSQSPSNKVTEKGKDVELRCDPISGHTALYWYRQSLGQGLEFLIYFQGNSAPDKSGLPSDRFSAERTGGSVSTLTIQRTQQEDSAVYLCASSFGTSGLPSAKNIQYFGAGTRLSVL.

This clonotype has ten or more counts. This rearrangement joins TRBV3-1 to TRBJ2-7; TRBD2 matches 12 bases. CDR3 size: 14 residues. Trimming removed 8 bases from V and 6 bases from J; junction bases left unmatched: 8. Germline assignment: CDR1 LGHDT and CDR2 YNNKEL (reference sequence). The CDR3 spells CASGRLAGDVEQYF. DNA for the CDR3: TGTGCCAGCGGGCGACTAGCGGGAGATGTCGAGCAGTACTTC.

In this sample, this clonotype turned up many times. The chain employs TRBV25-1 and TRBJ2-1; the D gene is possibly TRBD2 (5 bases). Germline V gene data show CDR1 as MGHDK and CDR2 as SYGVNS. V gave up 8 bases and J gave up 4 bases, with 15 bases separating them. This CDR3 region has 14 residues. The chain's CDR3 is CASSPGVTYNEQFF. The DNA for the CDR3 is TGTGCCAGCTCCCCCGGGGTTACGTACAATGAGCAGTTCTTC.

This clonotype was counted at least ten times. The genes are TRBV20-1 and TRBJ2-2; tentative D call: TRBD2 (5 bases). This CDR3 spans 15 amino acids. Per the germline V gene, CDR1 is DFQATT and CDR2 is SNEGSKA (reference sequence). V was shortened by 5 bases and J by 4 bases, with 17 bases between the two germline ends. The CDR3 is CSAARGPDLTGELFF. The CDR3 DNA reads TGCAGTGCTGCCAGAGGGCCCGACCTCACCGGGGAGCTGTTTTTT.

This clonotype was seen repeatedly, ten times or more. V gene TRBV5-1 combines with J gene TRBJ2-1; D not resolved. The CDR3 consists of 13 residues. V lost 0 bases and J 6 bases, leaving 7 bases between the germline ends. The V gene's germline CDR1 is SGHRS and CDR2 YFSETQ. The chain's CDR3 is CASSLVSSNEQFF. In DNA form, the CDR3 reads TGCGCCAGCAGCTTGGTCTCCAGCAATGAGCAGTTCTTC.

This clonotype was recorded many times. The rearrangement uses TRBV30 and TRBJ1-1, with a tentative D call TRBD1 (6 bases). CDR3 size: 14 residues. The germline V gene has CDR1 GTSNPN and CDR2 SVGIG (reference sequence). Trimming pared 0 bases from V and 0 bases from J, leaving 8 bases between. Written as DNA, the CDR3 is TGTGCCTGGAGTGTACGGGGGCTGAACACTGAAGCTTTCTTT. It encodes CAWSVRGLNTEAFF.

This clonotype was detected many times. The chain links TRBV7-9 to TRBJ1-5; D call uncertain. This CDR3 spans 14 amino acids. Germline CDR1 and CDR2: SEHNR and FQNEAQ (reference sequence). Between the trimmed V and J ends, which lost 3 bases and 6 bases, there was a span of 12 bases. The chain's CDR3 is CASSFSWDGQPQHF. CDR3 DNA: TGTGCCAGCAGCTTTTCTTGGGATGGTCAGCCCCAGCATTTT.

The table lists this clonotype with many counts. This chain joins TRBV6-1 and TRBJ2-2, with 12 bases that match TRBD1. CDR3 length equals 16 residues. Trimming cost V 7 bases and J 7 bases; bases outside gene matches: 10. Germline V gene sequence: CDR1 MNHNS, CDR2 SASEGT. This chain's CDR3 is CASNDRDRGLGGELFF. The CDR3 DNA follows: TGTGCCAGCAATGACCGGGACAGGGGGCTTGGCGGGGAGCTGTTTTTT.

This clonotype was detected many times. V is TRBV20-1 and J is TRBJ1-6; 8 bases are a match to TRBD1. From germline, CDR1 is DFQATT and CDR2 SNEGSKA (reference sequence). The CDR3 loop spans 16 amino acids. After removal of 1 base from V and 0 bases from J, the junction contained 2 bases not matched to a gene. CDR3 in DNA: TGCAGTGCTAGAGGACAGGGGAGCTCCTATAATTCACCCCTCCACTTT. It codes for CSARGQGSSYNSPLHF.

This clonotype ranks as hyperexpanded. V is TRBV27 and J is TRBJ1-5, with D uncertain. The CDR3 sequence is 14 residues long. Germline V lookup: CDR1 MNHEY, CDR2 SMNVEV (reference sequence). V was clipped by 3 bases and J by 2 bases, with 8 bases between them. In DNA, the CDR3 is TGTGCCAGCAGTTTCCGGGGTGGCAATCAGCCCCAGCATTTT. Translating it yields CASSFRGGNQPQHF.

This clonotype was found many times. The chain has TRBV29-1 and TRBJ2-2; D is uncertain. The CDR3 covers 15 residues. Germline CDR1 is SQVTM and CDR2 is ANQGSEA. Deletions cut 1 base from V and 6 bases from J, with 15 bases between. The CDR3 DNA reads TGCAGCGTTGAAGTCTTAGGGAAGATTGCCGGGGAGCTGTTTTTT. Protein sequence: CSVEVLGKIAGELFF.

This clonotype was observed many times. The chain joins TRBV5-1 to TRBJ1-1; D perhaps matches TRBD1 (6 bases). This CDR3 is 15 amino acids long. V was clipped by 5 bases and J by 1 base, with 15 bases between them. Germline V gene lookup returns CDR1 SGHRS and CDR2 YFSETQ. The DNA for the CDR3 is TGCGCCAGCAGAGGCAGGGGAACGACGAACACTGAAGCTTTCTTT. This codes for CASRGRGTTNTEAFF.

This clonotype has at least ten counts. This chain joins TRBV5-1 and TRBJ2-7; a possible D gene is TRBD2 (5 bases). From germline, CDR1 is SGHRS and CDR2 YFSETQ. The CDR3 length is 16 residues. Trimming removed 0 bases at V and 1 base at J, with 14 bases between. In DNA, the CDR3 is TGCGCCAGCAGCTTGGAGAGCGGATATACTTCCTACGAGCAGTACTTC. Translation gives CASSLESGYTSYEQYF. Combining the CDR3 with reference TRBV5-1 and TRBJ2-7 gives the whole variable domain KAGVTQTPRYLIKTRGQQVTLSCSPISGHRSVSWYQQTPGQGLQFLFEYFSETQRNKGNFPGRFSGRQFSNSRSEMNVSTLELGDSALYLCASSLESGYTSYEQYFGPGTRLTVT.

At least ten counts were recorded for this clonotype. The rearrangement joins TRBV7-2 to TRBJ1-2; D possibly corresponds to TRBD1 (5 bases). The CDR3 has 14 amino acids. Germline CDR1 SGHTA, CDR2 FQGNSA. The V end lost 4 bases, the J end lost 3 bases, and 12 bases lay between the germline ends. CDR3 amino acids: CASSSLGHDYGYTF. The CDR3 DNA is TGTGCCAGCAGCTCCTTAGGACACGACTATGGCTACACCTTC.

This clonotype was recorded many times. The chain links TRBV20-1 to TRBJ1-1, with TRBD1 as a possible D gene (5 bases). Germline CDR1 DFQATT, CDR2 SNEGSKA (reference sequence). The CDR3 consists of 12 residues. Deletions cut 3 bases from V and 7 bases from J, with 12 bases between. The chain's CDR3 is CSARGTVGEAFF. In nucleotides, the CDR3 is TGCAGTGCTAGGGGGACGGTGGGTGAAGCTTTCTTT.

About this clonotype itself: At one boundary the junction diverges from the germline segment, which might be a read error. J is TRBJ1-2 and V is TRBV5-6; 7 nucleotides line up with TRBD1. CDR1 and CDR2 (germline): SGHDT, YYEEEE. The CDR3 totals 15 residues. The DNA for the CDR3 is TGTGCCAGCAGCTTCCGGACAGGTCGAAGCTATGGCGACACCTTC. Its translation: CASSFRTGRSYGDTF.

This clonotype was recorded many times. The chain recombines TRBV7-2 with TRBJ1-2, with a tentative D call TRBD1 (5 bases). Germline assignment: CDR1 SGHTA and CDR2 FQGNSA. This CDR3 contains 13 residues. Trimming left V 6 bases short and J 5 bases short, with 13 bases between. The CDR3 DNA reads TGTGCCAGCAGTTTCCAGGAGGGGTATGGCTACACCTTC. Amino acids: CASSFQEGYGYTF.

Ten or more counts support this clonotype. This chain links TRBV9 with TRBJ2-1; perhaps TRBD1 as D (7 bases). Germline V CDR1 and CDR2: SGDLS, YYNGEE. V was clipped by 4 bases and J by 4 bases, with 15 bases between them. The CDR3 contains 15 residues. The CDR3 loop is CASSPGGGGYNEQFF. As DNA, the CDR3 is TGTGCCAGCAGCCCAGGGGGAGGCGGGTACAATGAGCAGTTCTTC.